A selection of T cell receptor beta chains follows, all from one sample in a study of control samples from healthy donors and cancer patients. Clones were sequenced by immunoSEQ multiplex PCR, and TCRdb holds only the in-frame ones, with some missing. The sample carries around 70,000 clones, 94% recorded once. Sequencing was done on a sample of blood. Receptors originate from a woman aged 25-40 years in good health. CDR3s include the opening cysteine and the closing phenylalanine or tryptophan. A D gene is named only where the DNA matches it firmly. A clone size is listed for some rows: how often the clone was seen (once, few, many), or a class if it is expanded.

>-|TRBJ2-5|TRBV25-1|-|14
TGTGCCAGCAGTGAAACCCGGACAGAAGAGACCCAGTACTTC
CASSETRTEETQYF
>-|TRBJ1-5|TRBV28|-|15
TGTGCCTCAACGGCGGGGCATCGGATAGGTCAGCCCCAGCATTTT
CASTAGHRIGQPQHF
>once|TRBJ2-5|TRBV24-1|-|13
TGTGCCACCAGTGATAGTCGGTGGGAGACCCAGTACTTC
CATSDSRWETQYF
>once|TRBJ1-6|TRBV7-2|-|15
TGTGCCAGCAGCTTGGTTGGGAGCTCCGATTCACCCCTCCACTTT
CASSLVGSSDSPLHF
>-|TRBJ2-5|TRBV29-1|TRBD2|16
TGCAGCGTTGAAGATCTGGGGGGGGGAAGGTTTGGGACCCAGTACTTC
CSVEDLGGGRFGTQYF
>-|TRBJ1-2|TRBV25-1|-|15
TGTGCCAGCAGTGAGTCGGGACCCAGTAACTATGGCTACACCTTC
CASSESGPSNYGYTF
>-|TRBJ2-7|TRBV3-1/TRBV3-2|TRBD1|14
TGTGCCAGCAGCCCGACAGGGGGCTTGTACGAGCAGTACTTC
CASSPTGGLYEQYF
>few|TRBJ2-5|TRBV30|TRBD2|16
TGTGCCTGGAGAGGCCTGGGGGCGGGGGGTCAGGAGACCCAGTACTTC
CAWRGLGAGGQETQYF
>-|TRBJ2-1|TRBV5-1|TRBD1|14
TGCGCCAGCAGCCTCTCCGGGACAGTCAATGAGCAGTTCTTC
CASSLSGTVNEQFF
>few|TRBJ1-5|TRBV27|-|16
TGTGCCAGCAATTCCTCGCGATGGGAGTTCGGTCAGCCCCAGCATTTT
CASNSSRWEFGQPQHF
>-|TRBJ1-6|TRBV6-5|-|13
TGTGCCAGCAGTTACAGCGCATACGCACCCCTCCACTTT
CASSYSAYAPLHF
>once|TRBJ2-7|TRBV7-2|TRBD2|19
TGTGCCAGCAGCTTAGAAGTGAGTCCCGGGACTAGCTTCGCCTACGAGCAGTACTTC
CASSLEVSPGTSFAYEQYF
>-|TRBJ1-6|TRBV19|TRBD1|17
TGTGCCAGTAGTAAAAACCGGGACAGGGCCGGTAATTCACCCCTCCACTTT
CASSKNRDRAGNSPLHF